The rows below give T cell receptor beta chains drawn from one sample of a study of response to subunit inactivated influenza vaccine. TCRdb analysed the RT-PCR reads with MiXCR anew, one entry per CDR3 protein. Found here are hundreds of thousands of distinct CDR3 sequences, about a fifth of them singletons; the top ten hold 11%. This specimen consisted of PBMCs from blood, obtained roughly 5 days after vaccination. These receptors were collected from a man aged 50 to 59 who received an inactivated influenza vaccine. CDR3s include the opening cysteine and the closing phenylalanine or tryptophan. The order of the fields is V gene, D gene, clone size, J gene, CDR3 protein, CDR3 DNA. D genes are given only for firm matches. Not every row has a clone size; where given, it reads once, few, many or a size class.

>TRBV29-1|TRBD2|many|TRBJ2-3
CSAGTSGSTDTQYF
TGCAGCGCTGGGACTAGCGGCAGCACAGATACGCAGTATTTT
>TRBV7-8|-|once|TRBJ2-1
CASSSTRGVNEQFF
TGTGCCAGCAGCTCTACTAGAGGGGTGAATGAGCAGTTCTTC
>TRBV28|TRBD2|-|TRBJ2-7
CASQTSGLSSYEQYF
TGTGCCAGCCAGACTAGCGGGCTTAGCTCCTACGAGCAGTACTTC
>TRBV4-3|-|many|TRBJ2-2
CASSPGSTGELFF
TGCGCCAGCAGTCCAGGGAGTACCGGGGAGCTGTTTTTT
>TRBV6-5|-|few|TRBJ1-6
CASSYPTARVSSPLHF
TGTGCCAGCAGTTACCCTACCGCGCGGGTTAGTTCACCCCTCCACTTT
>TRBV28|-|-|TRBJ2-6
CASSLDHSGANVLTF
TGTGCCAGCAGTCTGGACCACTCTGGGGCCAACGTCCTGACTTTC
>TRBV7-9|-|few|TRBJ2-7
CASSSLNRDFYEQYF
TGTGCCAGCAGCTCGCTAAACAGGGACTTCTACGAGCAGTACTTC
>TRBV4-3|-|few|TRBJ2-7
CASSQERQTTYEQYF
TGCGCCAGCAGCCAAGAGAGACAGACTACCTACGAGCAGTACTTC
>TRBV7-2|TRBD1|-|TRBJ2-3
CASSSGQVETDTQYF
TGTGCCAGCAGCTCAGGACAGGTGGAAACAGATACGCAGTATTTT
>TRBV29-1|-|few|TRBJ1-1
CSVDEGLYTEAFF
TGCAGCGTTGATGAAGGGCTGTACACTGAAGCTTTCTTT
>TRBV5-1|-|-|TRBJ2-1
CASSHGTPLNNEQFF
TGCGCCAGCAGCCACGGGACACCGTTAAACAATGAGCAGTTCTTC
>TRBV7-9|-|many|TRBJ2-4
CASSFVDGGKNIQYF
TGTGCCAGCAGCTTCGTGGACGGAGGCAAAAACATTCAGTACTTC
>TRBV29-1|-|-|TRBJ2-7
CSVASRASYEQYF
TGCAGCGTTGCGAGCAGGGCCTCCTACGAGCAGTACTTC
>TRBV29-1|-|few|TRBJ2-5
CSVEEYQYQETQYF
TGCAGCGTTGAAGAGTATCAGTACCAAGAGACCCAGTACTTC
>TRBV20-1|TRBD1|-|TRBJ2-1
CSARDVVGTARYNEQFF
TGCAGTGCTAGAGACGTCGTAGGGACAGCCCGATACAATGAGCAGTTCTTC
>TRBV6-2/TRBV6-3|TRBD2|few|TRBJ2-3
CASSYGAGLSTDTQYF
TGTGCCAGCAGTTACGGGGCGGGACTAAGCACAGATACGCAGTATTTT
>TRBV6-1|TRBD1|once|TRBJ2-2
CASSRDRRDTGELFF
TGTGCCAGCAGTAGGGACAGGAGGGACACCGGGGAGCTGTTTTTT
>TRBV28|TRBD2|-|TRBJ2-1
CASSLPAGGNNEQFF
TGTGCCAGCAGTTTGCCGGCGGGGGGCAACAATGAGCAGTTCTTC
>TRBV4-1|TRBD1|-|TRBJ2-4
CASRRTGGRDIQYF
TGCGCCAGCCGCAGGACAGGGGGTCGAGACATTCAGTACTTC
>TRBV7-2|-|-|TRBJ2-6
CASSSQFHSGANVLTF
TGTGCCAGCAGTTCACAGTTCCACTCTGGGGCCAACGTCCTGACTTTC
>TRBV20-1|-|many|TRBJ2-5
CSAGTTRQETQYF
TGCAGTGCTGGAACGACAAGACAAGAGACCCAGTACTTC
>TRBV20-1|-|many|TRBJ2-5
CSAPSGGRETQYF
TGCAGTGCTCCGAGTGGGGGTCGAGAGACCCAGTACTTC
>TRBV4-1|-|few|TRBJ1-1
CASSQVQGRENTEAFF
TGCGCCAGCAGCCAAGTGCAGGGTCGGGAGAACACTGAAGCTTTCTTT
>TRBV3-1|-|-|TRBJ2-2
CASTRGGPNTGELFF
TGTGCCAGCACCCGCGGGGGCCCCAACACCGGGGAGCTGTTTTTT
>TRBV20-1|TRBD2|few|TRBJ2-2
CSARDVRGAGTGELFF
TGCAGTGCTAGAGATGTGCGGGGGGCCGGGACCGGGGAGCTGTTTTTT
>TRBV4-1|-|-|TRBJ1-2
CASSQGLTNPYGYTF
TGCGCCAGCAGCCAGGGACTAACAAACCCCTATGGCTACACCTTC
>TRBV3-1|-|-|TRBJ1-5
CASSLGGRPQHF
TGTGCCAGCAGCCTTGGCGGCAGGCCCCAGCATTTT